Included here is one T cell receptor (beta chain) sequence, with context. These data are taken from a study of blood T cell repertoires in COVID-19. The repertoire was sequenced with immunoSEQ multiplex PCR; TCRdb's copy has only in-frame clones and lacks some. The table has fewer than 200,000 clones, roughly 85% seen once. This clonotype was sampled from a man between 35 and 55 years old with acute or convalescent COVID-19. Sequences were obtained from peripheral blood.

CDR3 region: CASMGADQYGYTF. In DNA, the CDR3 is TGTGCCAGCATGGGGGCAGACCAATATGGCTACACCTTC. The chain uses TRBV2 and TRBJ1-2; D is perhaps TRBD1 (6 bases). This CDR3 region has 13 residues. Germline assignment: CDR1 SNHLY and CDR2 FYNNEI. The V end was cut by 7 bases, the J end by 5 bases, with 14 bases between.